The present TCR beta chain was sequenced within a study of blood T cell repertoires in COVID-19. Study-wide background: The origin of the acute and convalescent COVID-19 samples was the United States, Italy and Spain.

This clone has only one observation. This CDR3 is 15 amino acids long. Germline V CDR1 and CDR2: SEHNR, FQNEAQ (reference sequence). Trimming pared 4 bases from V and 7 bases from J, leaving 16 bases between. Under the authors' procedure: Estimation of nucleated cell counts was performed using reference gene primer amplification. The repertoire was sequenced with immunoSEQ multiplex PCR; TCRdb's copy has only in-frame clones and lacks some. V, J and clone size are those of that table, while D and trimming were read from the DNA. The table has about 200,000 clones, around four fifths seen once. V is TRBV7-9 and J is TRBJ1-4; D is perhaps TRBD1 (6 bases). The source of this sequence is a woman aged 40 to 50 with active or convalescent COVID-19. Sample: peripheral blood. This chain's CDR3 is CASSSFRDKSEKLFF. As DNA, the CDR3 is TGTGCCAGCAGCTCCTTCCGGGACAAATCTGAAAAACTGTTTTTT.